Listed here is a single T cell receptor beta chain. What it recognizes is unknown. Profiling relied on immunoSEQ multiplex PCR, and the TCRdb table lists in-frame clones only, not all of them. The sample has roughly 26,000 clones, 70% to 90% seen once. The sample originates from a study of OX40 agonist ivuxolimab in advanced cancers. Overall study findings and caveats: Clones of CD4+ and CD8+ blood T cells grew by week 6 at doses of 0.1 to 3.0 mg/kg. CD8+ T cells showed, on average, more clonal expansion than CD4+ cells.

The CDR3 runs to 16 residues. V lost 4 bases and J lost 9, with 22 bases in between. The germline V gene has CDR1 MNHNS and CDR2 SASEGT. The source is an adult with an advanced solid tumor such as melanoma, head and neck, liver or kidney cancer. The material was CD4+ or CD8+ T cells sorted from blood, obtained in a trial of the OX40 agonist ivuxolimab. The chain employs TRBV6-1 and TRBJ1-5; D not certain. CDR3 in amino acids: CASSGEHPRGIMPQHF. The CDR3 DNA follows: TGTGCCAGCAGTGGGGAACATCCCCGGGGTATCATGCCCCAGCATTTT.